This record looks at one TCR beta chain sequence and its context. Antigen: not known. This CDR3 has 14 residues. The germline CDR1 and CDR2 sequences are LGHNA and YNFKEQ. Trimming left V 0 bases short and J 7 bases short, with 12 bases between. Primers for the PCR totalled 60 Vbeta and 13 Jbeta. Method: immunoSEQ multiplex PCR; TCRdb's copy keeps in-frame clones and lacks some. The sample consists of approximately 100,000 clones, 79% of them appearing once. The data stem from a study of cytomegalovirus exposure and HLA in healthy donors. In the study overall: A prior analysis found roughly 110 million unique TCR beta sequences from around 180 million T cells. General study points: Researchers had no immune exposure information except CMV serostatus available.

The chain links TRBV4-2 to TRBJ2-5; D not certain. Material: PBMCs. This clonotype was obtained from a woman between 35 and 50 years old in good health and CMV-seronegative. In DNA form, the CDR3 reads TGTGCCAGCAGCCAAGATGTTTTAAGAGGGACCCAGTACTTC. Its protein product is CASSQDVLRGTQYF.